These 16 T cell receptor beta chains originate from one sample sequenced in a study of blood T cell repertoires in COVID-19. Sequenced by immunoSEQ multiplex PCR; TCRdb stores in-frame clones only, minus some. This sample has about 360,000 clones, with 81% found just once. Sequenced: peripheral blood. Source of these receptors: a human donor with acute or convalescent COVID-19. The donor label of this sample is uncertain.

The chain carries TRBV3-1 (or the pseudogene TRBV3-2) and TRBJ2-2; possible D gene TRBD2, 5 bases. CDR1 and CDR2 (germline): LGHDT, YNNKEL (reference sequence). V was trimmed by 0 bases and J by 4 bases, leaving 15 bases between them. The CDR3 spans 17 residues. CDR3: CASSQDLPGIFTGELFF. The CDR3 DNA reads TGTGCCAGCAGCCAAGACCTCCCGGGGATCTTCACCGGGGAGCTGTTTTTT.

V usage is TRBV19 and J usage is TRBJ1-4, with TRBD1 matching 8 bases. This CDR3 has 20 amino acids. Looked up from germline, CDR1 is LNHDA and CDR2 is SQIVND (reference sequence). J lost 0 bases, V lost 5 bases, and 17 bases had no gene match. The CDR3 protein is CASSSYLRGTGDTTNEKLFF. CDR3 nucleotide sequence: TGTGCCAGTAGTTCCTACCTGCGTGGGACAGGTGATACAACTAATGAAAAACTGTTTTTT.

V gene TRBV30 combines with J gene TRBJ1-5; TRBD1 is a possible D gene (6 bases). This CDR3 has 15 residues. Trimming removed 0 bases from V and 3 bases from J, with 12 bases in between. The V gene's germline CDR1 is GTSNPN and CDR2 SVGIG (reference sequence). The CDR3 DNA reads as TGTGCCTGGAGTGTACGAGGGACAAACAATCAGCCCCAGCATTTT. This encodes CAWSVRGTNNQPQHF.

CDR3 sequence reads: CASRAGRGLGYGYTF. The CDR3 coding sequence is TGTGCCAGCAGGGCGGGCAGGGGGCTAGGCTATGGCTACACCTTC. The chain employs TRBV7-2 and TRBJ1-2, with 8 bases lining up with TRBD1. Germline assignment: CDR1 SGHTA and CDR2 FQGNSA. This CDR3 is 15 amino acids long. V trimming: 6 bases; J trimming: 4 bases; junction bases outside the gene matches: 10.

This clone has just a few counts. The CDR3 nucleotides are TGTGCCAGCAGCTTAGCCCGGACAGGGGCCGCTGAAGCTTTCTTT. It translates to CASSLARTGAAEAFF. The chain links TRBV7-9 to TRBJ1-1, with 9 bases that match TRBD1. The CDR3 loop spans 15 amino acids. V was clipped by 0 bases and J by 6 bases; unmatched bases: 5. Germline CDR1 reads SEHNR; CDR2 reads FQNEAQ (reference sequence).

The chain uses TRBV30 and TRBJ1-6; tentative D call: TRBD1 (5 bases). V lost 0 bases to trimming and J lost 10 bases, with 13 bases between them. Germline loops: CDR1 GTSNPN, CDR2 SVGIG (reference sequence). This CDR3 comprises 14 residues. CDR3 region: CAWSVFRDSSPLHF. The CDR3 DNA sequence: TGTGCCTGGAGTGTGTTCAGGGATTCCTCACCCCTCCACTTT.

This clone was seen only a few times. The chain has TRBV4-2 and TRBJ1-1; weak D call: TRBD1 (6 bases). The germline V gene has CDR1 LGHNA and CDR2 YNFKEQ. V gave up 0 bases and J gave up 3 bases, with 11 bases separating them. The CDR3 has 15 residues. Here the CDR3 DNA reads TGTGCCAGCAGCCAAGACGAAGGGGGGGACACTGAAGCTTTCTTT. Translation: CASSQDEGGDTEAFF.

The chain couples TRBV2 to TRBJ1-2; 7 nucleotides line up with TRBD1. The germline CDR1 and CDR2 sequences are SNHLY and FYNNEI. The CDR3 extends over 13 amino acids. The J segment lost 4 bases and the V segment lost 6 bases, leaving 5 bases of the junction unmatched. The CDR3 here is CASRGDRSYGYTF. DNA of the CDR3: TGTGCCAGCAGAGGGGACAGATCCTATGGCTACACCTTC.

This clone was seen more than once but under ten times. The J gene is TRBJ2-1, the V gene TRBV10-3; TRBD1 aligns across 8 bases. The CDR3 loop spans 12 amino acids. Germline trimming cut 4 bases from V and 9 bases from J; bases unmatched to any gene: 2. Germline CDR1 reads ENHRY; CDR2 reads SYGVKD. This chain's CDR3 is CAISGTGSEQFF. CDR3 bases: TGTGCCATCAGTGGGACAGGGAGTGAGCAGTTCTTC.

The rearrangement uses TRBV19 and TRBJ2-3, with D uncertain. The CDR3 length is 14 residues. V was shortened by 3 bases and J by 7 bases, with 14 bases between the two germline ends. CDR1 is LNHDA and CDR2 is SQIVND in the germline V gene (reference sequence). In nucleotides, the CDR3 is TGTGCCAGTAGTATTATTCCCGGTGGGCATACGCAGTATTTT. This codes for CASSIIPGGHTQYF.

J is TRBJ2-7 and V is TRBV28; no definite D call. CDR1 MDHEN and CDR2 SYDVKM come from the germline V gene. The V gene lost 5 bases and the J gene lost 2 bases, with 10 bases spanning the gap. The CDR3 loop spans 13 amino acids. The CDR3 loop is CASSTPGAYEQYF. The CDR3 DNA reads as TGTGCCAGCAGTACTCCTGGAGCCTACGAGCAGTACTTC.

This rearrangement joins TRBV7-9 to TRBJ2-3, with TRBD2 matching over 11 bases. Germline assignment: CDR1 SEHNR and CDR2 FQNEAQ (reference sequence). CDR3 size: 15 residues. J gave up 3 bases and V 5 bases, and 4 bases lay outside the gene matches. For the CDR3, the DNA is TGTGCCAGCAGCAGTAGCGGGGGGGAGACAGATACGCAGTATTTT. Amino acids: CASSSSGGETDTQYF.

The rearrangement joins TRBV7-9 to TRBJ2-2; 8 nucleotides agree with TRBD2. Germline V gives CDR1 SEHNR, CDR2 FQNEAQ (reference sequence). This CDR3 has 17 amino acids. The junction had 10 bases not matched to a gene; V was cut back by 3 bases and J by 4 bases. CDR3 nucleotide sequence: TGTGCCAGCAGCTTTCGGGGGGGTTTCGCAGGCACCGGGGAGCTGTTTTTT. This translates into CASSFRGGFAGTGELFF. The complete variable domain, with remaining parts taken from reference TRBV7-9 and TRBJ2-2, reads DTGVSQNPRHKITKRGQNVTFRCDPISEHNRLYWYRQTLGQGPEFLTYFQNEAQLEKSRLLSDRFSAERPKGSFSTLEIQRTEQGDSAMYLCASSFRGGFAGTGELFFGEGSRLTVL.

The chain has TRBV14 and TRBJ1-1; D might be TRBD1 (5 bases). Germline assignment: CDR1 SGHDN and CDR2 FVKESK. V gave up 4 bases and J gave up 5 bases, with 11 bases separating them. The CDR3 length is 13 residues. This CDR3 reads CASSLHGATEAFF. CDR3 coding DNA: TGTGCCAGCAGCCTACATGGGGCGACTGAAGCTTTCTTT.

The chain carries TRBV11-2 and TRBJ1-1, with D hard to call. The CDR3 totals 14 residues. Trimming left V 2 bases short and J 2 bases short, with 9 bases between. Germline V gene sequence: CDR1 SGHAT, CDR2 FQNNGV. This CDR3 reads CASSLTSTNTEAFF. The CDR3 nucleotides are TGTGCCAGCAGCTTAACTTCAACTAACACTGAAGCTTTCTTT.

The V call is TRBV2, the J call TRBJ2-7; D ambiguous. Germline CDR1 SNHLY, CDR2 FYNNEI. CDR3 length: 12 residues. Between the trimmed V and J ends, which lost 7 bases and 5 bases, there was a span of 12 bases. CDR3 loop: CASTRRVDEQYF. Here the CDR3 DNA reads TGTGCCAGCACCCGACGGGTGGACGAGCAGTACTTC.